This T cell receptor (beta chain) comes out of a study of early T cells in non-severe SARS-CoV-2 infection (dated by TCRdb to 2020 to 2023). Describing the broader study: Because TCR sequencing was done on bulk RNA from unsorted whole blood, the alpha and beta chains could not be paired. General conclusions and limits of the study: VDJdb matching was skewed toward anti-spike CD8 responses and likely underestimated virus-specific expansions, missing private and CD4 specificities.

To note about this clonotype: Its antigen target is currently unknown. The sample holds no much larger clone one base away, and base qualities are not on file.

The library was produced with 5' RACE. Instrument on record: NextSeq 500. Unique molecular identifiers were attached to individual cDNA molecules in the TCR library protocol so that sequencing error and PCR bias could be corrected. Both TCR alpha and beta chains were sequenced, and tight co-correlation was observed between alpha and beta sequence abundances in each sample. In the source study's methods: V gene, J gene and CDR3 annotation of TCR sequences was performed with Decombinator V4. Expanded TCRs were defined as changing significantly between any two time points under a Poisson model with p below 0.0001. Abundances of TCRs were expressed as counts per million after normalisation to the total number of TCRs sequenced in each sample. MAIT TCRs were defined by TRAV1-2 paired with TRAJ12, TRAJ20 or TRAJ33, and iNKT TCRs by TRAV10 paired with TRAJ18. VDJdb, accessed 1 November 2021, was searched for CMV, EBV and SARS-CoV-2 annotated TCRs, with TCRs annotated for multiple antigens excluded. Using fastp trimming at Q25 and MiXCR clonotype assembly, TCRdb reanalyzed the public sequencing data and kept in-frame beta chains. Rows are combined by CDR3 protein, so each entry shows the most common genes and DNA. The V and J calls reflect TCRdb's pipeline rather than the authors' work. The sample table shows some 89,000 distinct CDR3 sequences, and about 10% are seen once. The leading ten clones occupy 4.7% of the sample.

The CDR1 and CDR2 encoded by the germline V gene are SQVTM and ANQGSEA. The CDR3 sequence holds 11 residues, the cysteine and phenylalanine included. CDR3 DNA is the only sequence kept; it has 33 bases, read in frame from the first base. The germline V end is reduced by 5 bases and the J end by 4 bases; junction bases left unmatched: 1. Set within a cohort of healthcare workers in London, UK, this nested case-control study involved weekly PCR testing of nasopharyngeal swabs along with blood sampling. Healthcare workers were enrolled in the week of the UK lockdown, from 23 to 31 March 2020, and were followed every week for up to roughly 15 weeks.

This sequence was found in an adult who was a healthcare worker with PCR-confirmed SARS-CoV-2 infection or an uninfected control (not recorded which). Here the sequenced sample was whole blood, taken at baseline. The chain couples TRBV29-1 to TRBJ1-1, and 7 junctional nucleotides match TRBD1. The sequenced DNA: TGCAGCGTTCAGGGGGGCACTGAAGCTTTCTTT. Its protein product is CSVQGGTEAFF.